The following is a T cell receptor (beta chain) sequence with its context. Its antigen is still unknown. Libraries were prepared by immunoSEQ multiplex PCR; TCRdb keeps only in-frame clonotypes and omits some of them. The table includes some 100,000 clones, over 85% detected once. These data are taken from a study of siplizumab effects on memory and regulatory T cells. Study observations and caveats: It seemed that naive T cells were more diverse than memory cells and were major contributors to the alloresponse.

Between the trimmed V and J ends, which lost 5 bases and 5 bases, there was a span of 15 bases. CDR3 length: 15 amino acids. Germline loops: CDR1 SGHTA, CDR2 FQGTGA. The TCR sequence derives from a human donor in good health. J is TRBJ1-4 and V is TRBV7-3; D is unresolved. Specimen: CD8+ T cells sorted from blood. The CDR3 DNA is TGTGCCAGCAGCCAACATATGACGGCAAATGAAAAACTGTTTTTT. Amino acids: CASSQHMTANEKLFF.